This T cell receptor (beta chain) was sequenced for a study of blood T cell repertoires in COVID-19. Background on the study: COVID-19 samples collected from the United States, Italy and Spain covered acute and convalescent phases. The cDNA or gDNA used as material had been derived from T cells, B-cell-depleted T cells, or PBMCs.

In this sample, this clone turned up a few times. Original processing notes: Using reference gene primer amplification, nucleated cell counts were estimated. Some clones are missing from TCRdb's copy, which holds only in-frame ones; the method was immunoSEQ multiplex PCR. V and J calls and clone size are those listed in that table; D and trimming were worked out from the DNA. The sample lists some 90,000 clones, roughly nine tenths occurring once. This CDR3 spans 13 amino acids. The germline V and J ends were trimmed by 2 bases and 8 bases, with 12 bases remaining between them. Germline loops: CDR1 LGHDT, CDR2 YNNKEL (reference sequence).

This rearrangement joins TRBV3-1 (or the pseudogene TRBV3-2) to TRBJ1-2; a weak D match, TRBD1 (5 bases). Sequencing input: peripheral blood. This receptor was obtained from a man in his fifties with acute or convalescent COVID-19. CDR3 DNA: TGTGCCAGCAGCCAACCACGGGGGTGGGGCTACACCTTC. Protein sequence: CASSQPRGWGYTF.